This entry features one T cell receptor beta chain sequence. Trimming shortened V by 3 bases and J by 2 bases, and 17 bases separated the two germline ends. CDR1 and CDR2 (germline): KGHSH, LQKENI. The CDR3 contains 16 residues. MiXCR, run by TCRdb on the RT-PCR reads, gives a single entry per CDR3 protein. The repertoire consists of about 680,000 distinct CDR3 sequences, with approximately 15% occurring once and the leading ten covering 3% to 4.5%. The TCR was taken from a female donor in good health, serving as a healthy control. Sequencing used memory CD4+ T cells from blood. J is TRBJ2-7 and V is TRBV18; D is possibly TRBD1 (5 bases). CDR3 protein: CASSPSLGQATYEQYF. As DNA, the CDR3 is TGTGCCAGCTCACCGTCCCTGGGGCAGGCGACCTACGAGCAGTACTTC.